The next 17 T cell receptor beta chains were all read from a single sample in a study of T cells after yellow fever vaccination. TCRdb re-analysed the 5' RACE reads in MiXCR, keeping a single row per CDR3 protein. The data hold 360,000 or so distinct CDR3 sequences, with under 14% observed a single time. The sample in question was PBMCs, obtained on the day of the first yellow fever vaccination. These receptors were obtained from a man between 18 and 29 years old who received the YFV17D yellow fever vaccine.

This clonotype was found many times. CDR3 loop: CASSESSGGPDEQFF. The DNA for the CDR3 is TGTGCCAGCAGTGAGAGTAGCGGGGGTCCGGATGAGCAGTTCTTC. The chain joins TRBV6-1 to TRBJ2-1; 9 nucleotides agree with TRBD2. The germline CDR1 and CDR2 sequences are MNHNS and SASEGT. The CDR3 contains 15 residues. V was pared by 3 bases and J by 8 bases, with 8 bases of the junction left unmatched.

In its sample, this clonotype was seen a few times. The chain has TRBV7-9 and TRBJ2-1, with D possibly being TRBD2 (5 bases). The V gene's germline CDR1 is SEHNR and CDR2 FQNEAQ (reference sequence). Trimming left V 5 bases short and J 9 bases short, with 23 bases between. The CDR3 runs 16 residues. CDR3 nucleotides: TGTGCCAGCAGCAACCCGGACTTCTTGCATGAGGCTGAGCAGTTCTTC. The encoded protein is CASSNPDFLHEAEQFF.

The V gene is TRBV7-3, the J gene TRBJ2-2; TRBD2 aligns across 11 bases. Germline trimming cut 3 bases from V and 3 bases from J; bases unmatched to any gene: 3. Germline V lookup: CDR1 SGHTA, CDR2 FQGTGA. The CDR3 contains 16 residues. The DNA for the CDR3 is TGTGCCAGCAGCTTTACTAGCGGGGGTTACACCGGGGAGCTGTTTTTT. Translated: CASSFTSGGYTGELFF.

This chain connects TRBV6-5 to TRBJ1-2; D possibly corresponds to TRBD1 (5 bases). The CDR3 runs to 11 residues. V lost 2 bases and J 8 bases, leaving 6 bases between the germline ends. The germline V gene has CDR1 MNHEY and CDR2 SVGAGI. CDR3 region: CASSYGGGYTF. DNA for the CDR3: TGTGCCAGCAGTTACGGGGGGGGCTACACCTTC.

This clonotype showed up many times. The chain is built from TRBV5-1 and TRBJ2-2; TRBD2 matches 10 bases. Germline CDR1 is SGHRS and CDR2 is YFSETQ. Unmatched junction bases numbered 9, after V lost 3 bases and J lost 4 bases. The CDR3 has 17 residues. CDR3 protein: CASSSRPGTSATGELFF. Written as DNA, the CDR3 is TGCGCCAGCAGCTCAAGACCTGGGACTAGCGCCACCGGGGAGCTGTTTTTT.

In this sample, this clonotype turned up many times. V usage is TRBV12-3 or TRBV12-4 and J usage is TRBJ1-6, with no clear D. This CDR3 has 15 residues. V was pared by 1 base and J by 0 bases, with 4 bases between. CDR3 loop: CASSLGSSYNSPLHF. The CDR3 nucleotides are TGTGCCAGCAGTTTAGGCAGCTCCTATAATTCACCCCTCCACTTT.

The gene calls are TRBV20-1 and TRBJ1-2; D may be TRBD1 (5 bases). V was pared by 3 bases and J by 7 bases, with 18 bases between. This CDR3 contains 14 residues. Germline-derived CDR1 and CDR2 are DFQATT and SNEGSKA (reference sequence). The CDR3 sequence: CSASGDLPSRGYTF. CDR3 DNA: TGCAGTGCTAGCGGGGACTTACCTTCGCGTGGCTACACCTTC.

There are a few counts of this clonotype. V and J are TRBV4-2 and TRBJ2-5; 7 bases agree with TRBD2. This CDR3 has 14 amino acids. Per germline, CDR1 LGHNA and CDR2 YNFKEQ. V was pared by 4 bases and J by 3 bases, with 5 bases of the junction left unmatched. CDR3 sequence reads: CASSPGRGEETQYF. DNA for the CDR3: TGTGCCAGCAGCCCCGGACGGGGGGAAGAGACCCAGTACTTC.

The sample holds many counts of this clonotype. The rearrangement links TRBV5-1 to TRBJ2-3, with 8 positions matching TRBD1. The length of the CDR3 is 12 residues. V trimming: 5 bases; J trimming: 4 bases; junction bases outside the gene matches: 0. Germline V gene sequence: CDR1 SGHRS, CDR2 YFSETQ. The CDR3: CASRQGADTQYF. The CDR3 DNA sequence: TGCGCCAGCAGACAGGGGGCAGATACGCAGTATTTT.

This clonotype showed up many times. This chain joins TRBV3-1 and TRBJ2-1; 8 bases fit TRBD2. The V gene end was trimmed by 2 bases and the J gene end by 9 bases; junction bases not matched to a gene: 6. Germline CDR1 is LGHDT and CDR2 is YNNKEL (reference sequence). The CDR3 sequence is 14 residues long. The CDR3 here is CASSQRGGPSEQFF. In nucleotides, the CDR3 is TGTGCCAGCAGCCAACGCGGGGGGCCGTCTGAGCAGTTCTTC.

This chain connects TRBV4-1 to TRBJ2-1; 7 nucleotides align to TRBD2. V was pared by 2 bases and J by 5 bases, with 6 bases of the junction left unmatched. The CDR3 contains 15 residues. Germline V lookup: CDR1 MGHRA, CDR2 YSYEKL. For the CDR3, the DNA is TGCGCCAGCAGCCAATTTTGGGGGGGGAACAATGAGCAGTTCTTC. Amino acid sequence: CASSQFWGGNNEQFF.

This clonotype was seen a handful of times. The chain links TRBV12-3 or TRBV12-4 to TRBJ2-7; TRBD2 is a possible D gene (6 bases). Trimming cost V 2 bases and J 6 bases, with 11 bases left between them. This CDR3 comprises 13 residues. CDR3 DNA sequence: TGTGCCAGCAGTTTATGGAGGGGAACCGAGCAGTACGTC. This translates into CASSLWRGTEQYV.

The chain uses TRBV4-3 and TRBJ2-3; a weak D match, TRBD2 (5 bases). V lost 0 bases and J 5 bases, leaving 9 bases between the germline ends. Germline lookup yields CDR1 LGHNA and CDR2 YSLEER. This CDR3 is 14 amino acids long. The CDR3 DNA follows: TGCGCCAGCAGCCAAGATTCGGCGGGAGATACGCAGTATTTT. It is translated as CASSQDSAGDTQYF.

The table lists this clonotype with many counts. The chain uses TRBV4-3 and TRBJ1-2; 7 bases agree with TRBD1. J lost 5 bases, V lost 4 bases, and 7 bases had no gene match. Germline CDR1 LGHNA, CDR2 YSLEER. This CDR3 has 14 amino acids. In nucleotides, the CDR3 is TGCGCCAGCAGCCCCCGACAGGGAAATTATGGCTACACCTTC. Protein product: CASSPRQGNYGYTF.

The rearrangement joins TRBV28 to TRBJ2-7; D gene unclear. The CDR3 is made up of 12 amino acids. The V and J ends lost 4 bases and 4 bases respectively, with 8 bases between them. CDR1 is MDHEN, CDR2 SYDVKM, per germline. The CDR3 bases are TGTGCCAGCAGTTCGCCTGGGTACGAGCAGTACGTC. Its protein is CASSSPGYEQYV.

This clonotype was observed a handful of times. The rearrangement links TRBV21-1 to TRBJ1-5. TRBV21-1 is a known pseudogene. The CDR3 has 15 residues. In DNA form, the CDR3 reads TGTGCCAGCAGCACAAAGAGGGGACGGCCGCAGCCCCAGCATTTT. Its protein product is CASSTKRGRPQPQHF.

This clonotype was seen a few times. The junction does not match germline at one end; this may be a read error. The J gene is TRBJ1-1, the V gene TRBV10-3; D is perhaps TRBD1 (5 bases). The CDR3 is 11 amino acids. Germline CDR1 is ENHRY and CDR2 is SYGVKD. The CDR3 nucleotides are TGTGCCATCAGTGAGTCCGGGCCGACAGTCTTT. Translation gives CAISESGPTVF.